The 18 T cell receptor beta chains below all came from one sample that was sequenced in a study of blood T cell repertoires in COVID-19. Profiled with immunoSEQ multiplex PCR; TCRdb holds only in-frame clones, not every one. The sample carries 250,000 to 350,000 clones, roughly nine tenths recorded once. Material for sequencing was PBMCs or T cells enriched from blood (not recorded which). The receptor source for this set is a woman in her twenties or thirties who had recovered from COVID-19.

The chain recombines TRBV6-5 with TRBJ1-6; a possible D gene is TRBD1 (5 bases). Trimming took off 7 bases at V and 3 bases at J, with 10 bases between the two ends. In germline, CDR1 is MNHEY, CDR2 SVGAGI. This CDR3 comprises 14 residues. The CDR3 DNA reads as TGTGCCAGCAAGGGGTCCGACTATAATTCACCCCTCCACTTT. Protein product: CASKGSDYNSPLHF.

The rearrangement links TRBV14 to TRBJ2-2; a weak D match, TRBD2 (6 bases). This CDR3 has 13 residues. Germline lookup yields CDR1 SGHDN and CDR2 FVKESK. V lost 5 bases and J 6 bases, leaving 10 bases between the germline ends. This CDR3 is CASSSRLAGELFF. CDR3 coding DNA: TGTGCCAGCAGCTCTCGACTAGCCGGGGAGCTGTTTTTT.

The chain has TRBV5-4 and TRBJ1-2; 7 nucleotides match TRBD1. This CDR3 has 14 amino acids. The germline V gene has CDR1 SGHNT and CDR2 YYREEE (reference sequence). With V trimmed by 6 bases and J by 8 bases, 13 bases remained unmatched. The CDR3 DNA reads as TGTGCCAGCACCCTTCCCGAAGGGGGCAGGGGCTACACCTTC. This encodes CASTLPEGGRGYTF.

This chain joins TRBV10-3 and TRBJ2-2, with TRBD1 as a possible D gene (5 bases). Germline V gene sequence: CDR1 ENHRY, CDR2 SYGVKD. CDR3 length: 17 amino acids. Trimming removed 0 bases at V and 0 bases at J, with 11 bases between. CDR3 sequence reads: CAISESLGLANTGELFF. CDR3 DNA: TGTGCCATCAGTGAGTCTTTGGGGCTGGCGAACACCGGGGAGCTGTTTTTT.

DNA for the CDR3: TGTGCCAGCAGTGTAGGGACTGGGGTATATGGCTACACCTTC. Encoded protein: CASSVGTGVYGYTF. This rearrangement joins TRBV28 to TRBJ1-2; a possible D gene is TRBD1 (5 bases). The CDR3 is 14 amino acids. CDR1 and CDR2 (germline): MDHEN, SYDVKM. The ends were cut back, 5 bases at V and 5 bases at J, with 15 bases in the middle.

This rearrangement joins TRBV5-1 to TRBJ2-5; the D gene is possibly TRBD1 (6 bases). CDR3 size: 13 residues. Trimming shortened V by 4 bases and J by 0 bases, and 7 bases separated the two germline ends. Germline V lookup: CDR1 SGHRS, CDR2 YFSETQ. The CDR3 DNA reads as TGCGCCAGCAGCCGACAGGACCAAGAGACCCAGTACTTC. As protein: CASSRQDQETQYF.

The J gene is TRBJ1-2, the V gene TRBV10-3; D not certain. V was shortened by 2 bases and J by 3 bases, with 7 bases between the two germline ends. The CDR3 is made up of 13 amino acids. Looked up from germline, CDR1 is ENHRY and CDR2 is SYGVKD. The CDR3 DNA reads as TGTGCCATCAGTGAGGCGCAGGACTATGGCTACACCTTC. It is translated as CAISEAQDYGYTF.

The chain uses TRBV2 and TRBJ1-6; a weak D match, TRBD1 (6 bases). The germline V gene encodes CDR1 SNHLY and CDR2 FYNNEI. V was shortened by 5 bases and J by 2 bases, with 10 bases between the two germline ends. The CDR3 runs to 15 residues. CDR3 sequence (DNA): TGTGCCAGCAGTAACACAGGGACCTATAATTCACCCCTCCACTTT. It specifies CASSNTGTYNSPLHF.

This sequence joins TRBV28 and TRBJ2-2, with 10 bases identical to TRBD1. The germline CDR1 and CDR2 sequences are MDHEN and SYDVKM. V was pared by 8 bases and J by 2 bases, with 8 bases of the junction left unmatched. This CDR3 spans 16 amino acids. The CDR3 here is CASGPGTGANTGELFF. Written as DNA, the CDR3 is TGTGCCAGCGGACCCGGGACAGGGGCAAACACCGGGGAGCTGTTTTTT.

The gene calls are TRBV3-1 (or the pseudogene TRBV3-2) and TRBJ2-7; the D gene is possibly TRBD2 (5 bases). Germline CDR1 and CDR2: LGHDT and YNNKEL (reference sequence). V was shortened by 5 bases and J by 6 bases, with 14 bases between the two germline ends. CDR3 length equals 13 residues. The CDR3 is CASSSSRRSEQYF. CDR3 nucleotides: TGTGCCAGCAGCTCTAGCAGGAGATCCGAGCAGTACTTC.

This chain uses TRBV5-4 with TRBJ1-2; D unresolved. The CDR3 covers 14 residues. Germline CDR1 and CDR2: SGHNT and YYREEE (reference sequence). V shed 2 bases and J shed 8 bases, with 16 bases lying between them. CDR3 DNA: TGTGCCAGCAGCTTATCCGGGTCTCAACTAGGCTACACCTTC. Protein product: CASSLSGSQLGYTF.

The chain combines TRBV4-3 with TRBJ2-2; 10 bases agree with TRBD1. Germline V lookup: CDR1 LGHNA, CDR2 YSLEER. This CDR3 has 17 amino acids. V was clipped by 0 bases and J by 7 bases; unmatched bases: 8. The CDR3 reads CASSQDQGTGVFGELFF. The CDR3 DNA sequence: TGCGCCAGCAGCCAAGATCAGGGGACAGGGGTTTTCGGGGAGCTGTTTTTT.

The chain employs TRBV7-8 and TRBJ1-1, with a tentative D call TRBD1 (5 bases). This CDR3 has 15 residues. With 5 bases removed from V and 3 bases from J, the gap between germline ends came to 16 bases. In germline, CDR1 is SGHVS, CDR2 FQNEAQ. CDR3 in amino acids: CASSPRGGLDTEAFF. The CDR3 region has the DNA TGTGCCAGCAGCCCACGGGGGGGGTTGGACACTGAAGCTTTCTTT.

The J gene is TRBJ2-5, the V gene TRBV5-1; a weak D match, TRBD1 (5 bases). CDR1 SGHRS and CDR2 YFSETQ come from the germline V gene. The V gene lost 4 bases and the J gene lost 2 bases, with 9 bases spanning the gap. The CDR3 extends over 13 amino acids. DNA for the CDR3: TGCGCCAGCAGCAGGGGCTTTCAAGAGACCCAGTACTTC. It is translated as CASSRGFQETQYF.

This sequence joins TRBV29-1 and TRBJ2-3, with 9 bases identical to TRBD2. This CDR3 is built from 15 residues. The junction had 9 bases not matched to a gene; V was cut back by 6 bases and J by 2 bases. The germline gives CDR1 SQVTM, CDR2 ANQGSEA. The CDR3, as DNA: TGCAGCGTGGGGGCTAGCGGGACCTTCACAGATACGCAGTATTTT. This sequence encodes CSVGASGTFTDTQYF.

This chain links TRBV9 with TRBJ2-7; D is perhaps TRBD2 (6 bases). This CDR3 is 14 amino acids long. Per germline, CDR1 SGDLS and CDR2 YYNGEE. Trimming shortened V by 2 bases and J by 0 bases, and 9 bases separated the two germline ends. The DNA of the CDR3 is TGTGCCAGCAGCGTCGGGAGCAACTCCTACGAGCAGTACTTC. This sequence encodes CASSVGSNSYEQYF.

The chain recombines TRBV5-1 with TRBJ2-7; D not resolved. From germline, CDR1 is SGHRS and CDR2 YFSETQ. The CDR3 loop spans 15 amino acids. V lost 0 bases and J 0 bases, leaving 10 bases between the germline ends. CDR3 coding DNA: TGCGCCAGCAGCTTGGTACGCGGCGTCTCCTACGAGCAGTACTTC. Its protein product is CASSLVRGVSYEQYF.

This chain connects TRBV5-1 to TRBJ2-7; D may be TRBD1 (7 bases). CDR3 length equals 13 residues. The ends were cut back, 6 bases at V and 7 bases at J, with 17 bases in the middle. Germline CDR1 and CDR2: SGHRS and YFSETQ. CDR3 residues: CASTFGQAGEQYF. CDR3 coding DNA: TGCGCCAGCACCTTCGGACAGGCGGGGGAGCAGTACTTC. Full variable domain (rest looked up from reference TRBV5-1 and TRBJ2-7): KAGVTQTPRYLIKTRGQQVTLSCSPISGHRSVSWYQQTPGQGLQFLFEYFSETQRNKGNFPGRFSGRQFSNSRSEMNVSTLELGDSALYLCASTFGQAGEQYFGPGTRLTVT.